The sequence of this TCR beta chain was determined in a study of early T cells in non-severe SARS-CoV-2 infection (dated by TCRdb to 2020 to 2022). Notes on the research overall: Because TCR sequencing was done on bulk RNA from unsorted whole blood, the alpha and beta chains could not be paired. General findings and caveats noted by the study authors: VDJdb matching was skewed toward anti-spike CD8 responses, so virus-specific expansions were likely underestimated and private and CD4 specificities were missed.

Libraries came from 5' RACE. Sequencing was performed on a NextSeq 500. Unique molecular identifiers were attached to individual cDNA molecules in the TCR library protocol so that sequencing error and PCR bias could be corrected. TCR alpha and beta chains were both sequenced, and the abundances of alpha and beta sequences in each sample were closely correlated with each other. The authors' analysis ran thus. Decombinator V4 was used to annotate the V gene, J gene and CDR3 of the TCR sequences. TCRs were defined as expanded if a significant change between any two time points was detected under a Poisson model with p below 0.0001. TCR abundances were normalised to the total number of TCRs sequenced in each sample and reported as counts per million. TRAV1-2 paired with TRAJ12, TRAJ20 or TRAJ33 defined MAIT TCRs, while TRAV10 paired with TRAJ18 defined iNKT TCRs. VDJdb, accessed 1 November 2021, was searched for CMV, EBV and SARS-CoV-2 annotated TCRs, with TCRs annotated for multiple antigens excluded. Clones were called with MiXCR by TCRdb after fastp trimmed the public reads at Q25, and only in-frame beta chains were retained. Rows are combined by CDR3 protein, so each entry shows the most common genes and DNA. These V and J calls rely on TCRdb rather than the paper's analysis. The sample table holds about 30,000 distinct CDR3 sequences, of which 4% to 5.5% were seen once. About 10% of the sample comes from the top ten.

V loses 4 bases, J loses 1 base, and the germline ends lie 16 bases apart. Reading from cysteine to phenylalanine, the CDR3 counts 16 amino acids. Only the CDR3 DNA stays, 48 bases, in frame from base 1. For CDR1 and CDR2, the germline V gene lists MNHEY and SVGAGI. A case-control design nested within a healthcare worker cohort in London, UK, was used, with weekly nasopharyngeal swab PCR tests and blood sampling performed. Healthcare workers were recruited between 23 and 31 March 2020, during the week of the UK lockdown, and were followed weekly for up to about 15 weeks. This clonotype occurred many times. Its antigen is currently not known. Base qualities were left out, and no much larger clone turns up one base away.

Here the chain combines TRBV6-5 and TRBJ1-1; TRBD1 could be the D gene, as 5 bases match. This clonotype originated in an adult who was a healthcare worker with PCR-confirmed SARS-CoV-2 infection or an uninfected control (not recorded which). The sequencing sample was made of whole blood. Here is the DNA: TGTGCCAGCAGTTCGATGCCCGGGGGGGGGAACACTGAAGCTTTCTTT. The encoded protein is CASSSMPGGGNTEAFF.